This entry features one TCR beta chain sequence. The junction had 2 bases not matched to a gene; V was cut back by 3 bases and J by 8 bases. Germline assignment: CDR1 MGHRA and CDR2 YSYEKL. This CDR3 is 12 amino acids long. Profiled with immunoSEQ multiplex PCR; TCRdb holds only in-frame clones, not every one. The sample has 94,000 or so clones, roughly nine tenths seen once. This sample was taken from a study of T cell responses to AZD1222 COVID-19 vaccine. The chain couples TRBV4-1 to TRBJ1-1, with 8 bases fitting TRBD1. The TCR comes from an adult in good health. The input for sequencing was peripheral blood, taken on day 0 of AZD1222 vaccination. In nucleotides, the CDR3 is TGCGCCAGCAGCCATAGACAGGGGGAAGCTTTCTTT. This codes for CASSHRQGEAFF.